This T cell receptor beta chain was retrieved from a study of T-cell memory formation after mild COVID-19. Across the whole study: For the most part, TCR clusters were specific to one donor. General study results and limits: Contracting clones, day 15 to 85, had balanced CD4/CD8, and later expanders favored CD4+. What remained unconfirmed was the SARS-CoV-2 specificity of second-wave clones peaking on day 37.

The CDR3 is made up of 13 amino acids. The germline V and J ends were trimmed by 7 bases and 6 bases, with 16 bases remaining between them. From germline, CDR1 is SGHRS and CDR2 YFSETQ. The sample holds one count of this clonotype. Its antigen is still unknown. TCRdb processed the 5' RACE reads anew with MiXCR; each CDR3 protein has one entry. Seen here are 470,000 or so distinct CDR3 sequences, about 20% observed once, and the top ten hold approximately 13%. The sample taken for sequencing was PBMCs or a T cell subset sorted from them (not recorded which). This receptor was taken from an adult woman who had mild COVID-19 (a few samples of this study predate the infection). Cell type and time point are not known. This chain uses TRBV5-1 with TRBJ1-1; the D gene is possibly TRBD1 (6 bases). The CDR3 nucleotides read TGCGCCAGCCGTATTGGGACACCCGCTGAAGCTTTCTTT. This sequence encodes CASRIGTPAEAFF.